This is a list of T cell receptor beta chains from one sample in a study of beta chain features in type 1 diabetes. The data were produced by immunoSEQ multiplex PCR, yet TCRdb's version contains in-frame clones alone and is incomplete. The repertoire holds 25,000 to 30,000 clones, approximately 65% seen once, with about 2.2% in the top ten. The material sequenced was Tregs from blood. These receptors came from a woman aged 25 to 39 with type 1 diabetes. CDR3s include the opening cysteine and the closing phenylalanine or tryptophan. Fields, in order: V gene, clone size, D gene, J gene, CDR3 DNA, CDR3 protein. A D gene is named only where the DNA matches it firmly. Part of the rows lack a size; the others show once, few, many or a class for expanded clones.

TRBV19	.	.	TRBJ2-2	TGTGCCAGTAGTATAGGACAGCCGAACACCGGGGAGCTGTTTTTT	CASSIGQPNTGELFF
TRBV14	.	.	TRBJ2-2	TGTGCCAGCAGCCAAGTCCTCCCCGGGGAGCTGTTTTTT	CASSQVLPGELFF
TRBV18	once	TRBD1	TRBJ1-2	TGTGCCAGCTCACCAGCCGGACAGGGCTATGGCTACACCTTC	CASSPAGQGYGYTF
TRBV6-1	.	TRBD2	TRBJ2-1	TGTGCCATCATGCGAGCGGGAGCTAACAATGAGCAGTTCTTC	CAIMRAGANNEQFF
TRBV5-1	.	TRBD2	TRBJ2-3	TGCGCCAGCAGAAATGCGGGAGGGAATACGCAGTATTTT	CASRNAGGNTQYF
TRBV9	.	TRBD2	TRBJ2-1	TGTGCCAGCAGCTCCGGGACTAGCGGAATCAGGACCTACAATGAGCAGTTCTTC	CASSSGTSGIRTYNEQFF
TRBV5-4	.	.	TRBJ2-1	TGTGCCAGCAGCTTACAGGTTTCGAATGAGCAGTTCTTC	CASSLQVSNEQFF
TRBV28	.	TRBD2	TRBJ2-6	TGTGCCAGCAGTTTCGGCGGGAGGATCTCTGGGGCCAACGTCCTGACTTTC	CASSFGGRISGANVLTF
TRBV7-8	.	TRBD1	TRBJ1-3	TGTGCCAGCAGCTTAGGTGGGACAGGGACTGGAAACACCATATATTTT	CASSLGGTGTGNTIYF
TRBV10-3	.	TRBD1	TRBJ1-2	TGTGCCACTTCGGGGACAGAGACGTATGGCTACACCTTC	CATSGTETYGYTF
TRBV18	.	.	TRBJ2-7	TGTGCCAGCTCACCGAACTTTCTGGACGAGCAGTACTTC	CASSPNFLDEQYF
TRBV7-9	few	.	TRBJ2-6	TGTGCCAGCAGCTTAGCGCAAGTAGCGGGGGCCAACGTCCTGACTTTC	CASSLAQVAGANVLTF
TRBV4-2	few	TRBD2	TRBJ2-1	TGTGCCAGCAGCCGGGAAATAAGCGGGACTGAGCAGTTCTTC	CASSREISGTEQFF
TRBV4-1	few	TRBD2	TRBJ2-2	TGCGCCAGCAGCCAAAGGACTAGCGGGAGAGGCACCGGGGAGCTGTTTTTT	CASSQRTSGRGTGELFF
TRBV5-1	.	TRBD1	TRBJ1-6	TGCGCCAGCAGCCACACCGGGACAGGGGATTCACCCCTCCACTTT	CASSHTGTGDSPLHF
TRBV4-2	.	TRBD2	TRBJ2-7	TGTGCCAGCAGCCGGGGACTAATCTACGAGCAGTACTTC	CASSRGLIYEQYF
TRBV5-6	.	.	TRBJ2-3	TGTGCCAGCAGTGGGCGCGCGGGGCGAGGGAGCACAGATACGCAGTATTTT	CASSGRAGRGSTDTQYF
TRBV5-1	.	TRBD2	TRBJ2-3	TGCGCCAGCAGCAGGGAGGGAGGAGATACGCAGTATTTT	CASSREGGDTQYF
TRBV28	few	TRBD1	TRBJ2-7	TGTGCCAGCAGTCCCCTAGGACAGGGCTCTATTAGGGAGCAGTACTTC	CASSPLGQGSIREQYF
TRBV6-1	once	TRBD1	TRBJ2-5	TGTGCCAGCCAACTGTACGGGACAGGGGAAGAGACCCAGTACTTC	CASQLYGTGEETQYF
TRBV18	.	.	TRBJ1-1	TGTGCCAGCTCACCTCAGTGGACAGCGAACACTGAAGCTTTCTTT	CASSPQWTANTEAFF
TRBV7-9	few	TRBD1	TRBJ1-5	TGTGCCAGCGGGACAGGGATGGGCAATCAGCCCCAGCATTTT	CASGTGMGNQPQHF
TRBV11-2	once	TRBD2	TRBJ2-1	TGTGCCAGCAGCCGCGGGAGGAGGAGCTCCTACAATGAGCAGTTCTTC	CASSRGRRSSYNEQFF
TRBV7-9	few	TRBD1	TRBJ1-2	TGTGCCAGCAGCTTAGCGGGGACAGCTAATGGCTACACCTTC	CASSLAGTANGYTF
TRBV5-8	few	TRBD1	TRBJ2-7	TGTGCCAGCAGCTTGCAGGGGGTCTCCTACGAGCAGTACTTC	CASSLQGVSYEQYF
TRBV7-8	.	.	TRBJ2-3	TGTGCCAGCAGCCCGGGTGGCGGAACCACAGATACGCAGTATTTT	CASSPGGGTTDTQYF
TRBV28	.	TRBD1	TRBJ2-3	TGTGCCAGCAGTACCCCCGGGACAGGGGGGACAGATACGCAGTATTTT	CASSTPGTGGTDTQYF
TRBV10-3	.	.	TRBJ1-5	TGTGCCATCAGTGAGTCTGTCCAACAGCCCCAGCATTTT	CAISESVQQPQHF
TRBV5-1	.	TRBD1	TRBJ2-7	TGCGCCAGCAGCCTGGACAGGGGGACCTACGAGCAGTACTTC	CASSLDRGTYEQYF
TRBV18	once	.	TRBJ2-7	TGTGCCAGCGGCAGCGGGTCCCTCTACGAGCAGTACTTC	CASGSGSLYEQYF
TRBV5-4	.	TRBD1	TRBJ2-5	TGTGCCAGCAGCTTGGTCGTGCGGCAGGGGGCAGGGGAGACCCAGTACTTC	CASSLVVRQGAGETQYF
TRBV19	.	TRBD2	TRBJ2-2	TGTGCCAGTAGTATGCCGGGACTAGGTAACACCGGGGAGCTGTTTTTT	CASSMPGLGNTGELFF
TRBV11-1	few	TRBD2	TRBJ2-7	TGTGCCAGCAGCTTATCGGGGGGACCCTACGAGCAGTACTTC	CASSLSGGPYEQYF
TRBV11-1	.	.	TRBJ2-2	TGTGCCAGCAGCCGACGTCAGGGGGGAACCGGGGAGCTGTTTTTT	CASSRRQGGTGELFF
TRBV19	.	TRBD1	TRBJ2-3	TGTGCCAGTAGGGACAGGGCAGCAGATACGCAGTATTTT	CASRDRAADTQYF
TRBV6-5	.	TRBD1	TRBJ2-7	TGTGCCAGCAGTTTTGACAGGGGCTCCTACGAGCAGTACTTC	CASSFDRGSYEQYF
TRBV11-2	few	TRBD2	TRBJ2-3	TGTGCCAGCAGCTCGGGACTAGCGGAAAGCACAGATACGCAGTATTTT	CASSSGLAESTDTQYF
TRBV7-9	.	TRBD1	TRBJ2-5	TGTGCCAGCAGCCCCACCCAGGGGGCTCAAGAGACCCAGTACTTC	CASSPTQGAQETQYF
TRBV29-1	.	.	TRBJ1-2	TGCAGCGTTGAACTGGCGGGCGGCGCTATGGGCTACACCTTC	CSVELAGGAMGYTF
TRBV20-1	.	.	TRBJ2-3	TGCAGTGGGGGCTCAGATACGCAGTATTTT	CSGGSDTQYF
TRBV5-1	.	TRBD1	TRBJ2-5	TGCGCCAGCGCGACAACAGGGGCGCCTCAAGAGACCCAGTACTTC	CASATTGAPQETQYF
TRBV28	few	.	TRBJ2-1	TGTGCCAGCAGTTCCAGACACGTCTCCTACAATGAGCAGTTCTTC	CASSSRHVSYNEQFF
TRBV2	.	TRBD2	TRBJ2-5	TGTGCCAGCAGAGAACTAGCGGGAGGTGTGGGGAAAGAGACCCAGTACTTC	CASRELAGGVGKETQYF
TRBV6-1	few	.	TRBJ1-2	TGTGCCAGCATGGCAGGGAGGAACTATGGCTACACCTTC	CASMAGRNYGYTF
TRBV5-1	.	.	TRBJ2-1	TGCGCCAGCAGCTCATCGGGAGAGGCCAATGAGCAGTTCTTC	CASSSSGEANEQFF
TRBV7-2	once	TRBD1	TRBJ2-3	TGTGCCAGCAGCTTAGGCGGGGCGGACAGGGGGCAAGATACGCAGTATTTT	CASSLGGADRGQDTQYF
TRBV9	.	TRBD2	TRBJ2-3	TGTGCCAGCAGCGTAGTCGGACTAGCGGGAGATACGCAGTATTTT	CASSVVGLAGDTQYF
TRBV27	.	TRBD1	TRBJ1-3	TGTGCCAGCAGTTCTATACTGGGACAGCGCTCTGGAAACACCATATATTTT	CASSSILGQRSGNTIYF
TRBV27	.	TRBD1	TRBJ2-5	TGTGCCAGCAGAGAGACAGGGGCGAGGAAGACCCAGTACTTC	CASRETGARKTQYF
TRBV18	.	.	TRBJ1-2	TGTGCCAGCAACCAACAACAGGGAGACTATGGCTACACCTTC	CASNQQQGDYGYTF